The 14 T cell receptor beta chains reported below all come from one sample, sequenced in a study of T cell repertoires in aging, cancer and after chemotherapy. Peripheral blood genomic DNA, not sorted cells or RNA, was the template. TRB rearrangements spanning V, D and J were amplified using mixed TRB-A/B primers. TCRdb re-analysed the multiplex PCR reads in MiXCR, keeping a single row per CDR3 protein. The table lists some 2,000 distinct CDR3 sequences, approximately 26% of them singletons. The sequenced material came from blood. Receptor source: a human donor in good health.

This clonotype is termed medium-sized. The rearrangement links TRBV12-3 or TRBV12-4 to TRBJ2-3, with 7 bases that match TRBD2. The CDR3 length is 16 residues. After removal of 6 bases from V and 2 bases from J, the junction contained 11 bases not matched to a gene. CDR3 sequence (DNA): TGTGCCAGCAGCCTCCGGACTAGTCAGGACACAGATACGCAGTATTTT. Its protein is CASSLRTSQDTDTQYF.

This clonotype counts as medium-sized. The gene calls are TRBV18 and TRBJ2-6; D remains ambiguous. The CDR3 loop spans 17 amino acids. V dropped 0 bases and J dropped 4 bases, with 13 bases sitting between them. Germline V gene sequence: CDR1 KGHSH, CDR2 LQKENI. The CDR3 loop is CASSPPIRSSGANVLTF. CDR3 bases: TGTGCCAGCTCACCACCGATACGAAGTTCCGGGGCCAACGTCCTGACTTTC.

This clonotype was seen more than once but under ten times. The chain couples TRBV6-5 to TRBJ2-3; a weak D match, TRBD1 (6 bases). V shed 2 bases and J shed 4 bases, with 19 bases lying between them. Germline V gives CDR1 MNHEY, CDR2 SVGAGI. The CDR3 length is 17 residues. As DNA, the CDR3 is TGTGCCAGCAGTTACAGAATCCGACAGGTTTGGGCAGATACGCAGTATTTT. It translates to CASSYRIRQVWADTQYF.

The chain recombines TRBV29-1 with TRBJ2-1; TRBD1 matches at 9 bases. The CDR3 loop spans 13 amino acids. Germline V gene sequence: CDR1 SQVTM, CDR2 ANQGSEA. The V gene end was trimmed by 6 bases and the J gene end by 4 bases; junction bases not matched to a gene: 4. CDR3: CSVGQGLYNEQFF. Written as DNA, the CDR3 is TGCAGCGTCGGACAGGGGTTATACAATGAGCAGTTCTTC.

The chain joins TRBV7-9 to TRBJ2-7; TRBD1 might be the D (6 bases). The CDR3 loop spans 18 amino acids. The germline V and J ends were trimmed by 1 base and 1 base, with 20 bases remaining between them. CDR1 is SEHNR and CDR2 is FQNEAQ in the germline V gene (reference sequence). For the CDR3, the DNA is TGTGCCAGCAGCTTAGAGGGGGTAGGCCAGGGCCGTTCCTACGAGCAGTACTTC. Translated: CASSLEGVGQGRSYEQYF.

This clonotype is labeled as medium-sized (0.01 to 0.1%). This chain links TRBV10-3 with TRBJ2-7; D remains ambiguous. CDR1 and CDR2 (germline): ENHRY, SYGVKD. Trimming stripped 8 bases from V and 6 bases from J, with 14 bases between. The CDR3 totals 12 residues. This CDR3 reads CAIGKGQAEQYF. The CDR3 DNA follows: TGTGCCATCGGGAAGGGCCAAGCCGAGCAGTACTTC.

This clonotype is classed as large (0.1 to 1%). The J gene is TRBJ2-7, the V gene TRBV6-6, with TRBD1 matching over 8 bases. Trimming took 6 bases from V and 4 from J; bases not matched to a gene: 11. The CDR3 consists of 15 residues. Germline values: CDR1 MNHNY, CDR2 SVGAGI (reference sequence). CDR3 DNA sequence: TGTGCCAGCAGATCGGCCGGGACAGGTTGGTACGAGCAGTACTTC. As protein: CASRSAGTGWYEQYF.

The table lists this clonotype with a few counts. V usage is TRBV7-9 and J usage is TRBJ2-3; possibly TRBD1 for D (5 bases). Per germline, CDR1 SEHNR and CDR2 FQNEAQ (reference sequence). Trimming took 1 base from V and 3 from J, leaving 20 bases between them. CDR3 size: 18 residues. The DNA for the CDR3 is TGTGCCAGCAGCTTAGGGCGGTTGGGGCAGAAGGGTACAGATACGCAGTATTTT. The encoded protein is CASSLGRLGQKGTDTQYF.

In its sample, this clonotype was seen a few times. The rearrangement links TRBV24-1 to TRBJ1-5, with D unresolved. V was shortened by 3 bases and J by 0 bases, with 8 bases between the two germline ends. Germline V lookup: CDR1 KGHDR, CDR2 SFDVKD. The length of the CDR3 is 15 residues. The CDR3 coding sequence is TGTGCCACCAGTGATGGCAGCTATAGCAATCAGCCCCAGCATTTT. This encodes CATSDGSYSNQPQHF.

This clonotype was found a few times. The chain carries TRBV5-6 and TRBJ2-7; D unclear. There are 14 residues in the CDR3. V was pared by 0 bases and J by 3 bases, with 10 bases between. Germline V CDR1 and CDR2: SGHDT, YYEEEE. The CDR3 DNA reads TGTGCCAGCAGCTTGGCTCCTGCGATCTACGAGCAGTACTTC. Protein sequence: CASSLAPAIYEQYF.

The V and J genes are TRBV29-1 and TRBJ2-7, with 8 bases aligning to TRBD1. Germline CDR1 and CDR2: SQVTM and ANQGSEA. V lost 6 bases to trimming and J lost 4 bases; unmatched junction nucleotides: 5. The CDR3 runs 12 residues. In DNA, the CDR3 is TGCAGCGTGGGAACAGGGGGATACGAGCAGTACTTC. This sequence encodes CSVGTGGYEQYF.

CDR3 bases: TGCAGCGTGGGAACAGGGGGCGTCGAGCAGTACTTC. Translating gives CSVGTGGVEQYF. The chain has TRBV29-1 and TRBJ2-7; 9 bases match TRBD1. The CDR3 contains 12 residues. J lost 6 bases, V lost 6 bases, and 6 bases had no gene match. The V gene's germline CDR1 is SQVTM and CDR2 ANQGSEA.

This clonotype was seen a handful of times. The chain joins TRBV7-9 to TRBJ2-2, with 8 bases identical to TRBD1. CDR1 SEHNR and CDR2 FQNEAQ come from the germline V gene (reference sequence). Trimming took 8 bases from V and 4 from J; bases not matched to a gene: 6. This CDR3 has 14 amino acids. DNA for the CDR3: TGTGCCAGCCAGTCCGGGACAGGCACCGGGGAGCTGTTTTTT. This encodes CASQSGTGTGELFF.

This clonotype is judged medium-sized. The rearrangement joins TRBV19 to TRBJ2-1; 13 bases are a match to TRBD2. The CDR3 is 16 residues long. Germline V gene lookup returns CDR1 LNHDA and CDR2 SQIVND (reference sequence). V lost 7 bases, J lost 4 bases, and 7 bases stayed unmatched. CDR3 region: CASTGRTSGGYNEQFF. CDR3 in DNA: TGTGCCAGTACCGGCCGGACTAGCGGGGGATACAATGAGCAGTTCTTC.